This T cell receptor beta chain was retrieved from a study of T cell responses to AZD1222 COVID-19 vaccine (TCRdb year 2021). For context, the study as a whole: A total of about 230 trial participants underwent TCR sequencing, of whom some 210 received two doses of AZD1222 and about 26 received two doses of the MenACWY control vaccine. Trial participants were enrolled by age into subgroups of 18-55, 56-69 and 70-plus years, and roughly 150, 30 and 60 TCR-sequenced participants, respectively, were included in these subgroups. Results the study describes overall, beyond this receptor: Only a handful of AZD1222 recipients were SARS-CoV-2 seropositive at baseline, limiting conclusions about previously exposed vaccinees. Because no day 14 peak-response samples were available, the repertoires could be characterized only after the peak T cell response. Vaccine-associated CD4 TCRs spanned the whole spike protein, with dominant responses in regions 160-218 and 743-854. After two AZD1222 doses, spike-specific TCR breadth and depth were significantly higher than at day 0 and than in MenACWY recipients. The 56-69-year group was small, and its depth increase did not reach significance, likely because of low power. Nearly half of unique spike-specific TCRs reportedly recognized epitopes outside regions mutated in the B.1.351 and B.1.1.7 variants. Most participants were white British and females outnumbered males, and the authors suggested that clonal diversity may have been underestimated.

The time point label, as the study defines it: about 28 days (+/-7) after the second vaccine dose. AZD1222 recipients given second doses at about 4 weeks or at about 12 weeks were pooled, since spike-specific TCR depth and breadth were not found to differ between the two schedules. The vaccinee samples were drawn from two UK trials, COV001 and COV002, one of which was a single-blind randomized controlled phase 2/3 trial testing AZD1222 (ChAdOx1 nCoV-19) in healthy adults. For TCRbeta chain sequencing, PBMC samples were collected from trial participants at day 0 and at day 28 after the second dose. The CDR3 regions of human TCRbeta chains were subjected to immunosequencing. The paper's data handling went like this. Repertoire TCRs were matched against a reference library of SARS-CoV-2-specific TCRs generated with the MIRA antigen-specificity platform. Breadth was defined as the fraction of unique TCRs that were SARS-CoV-2-associated. Depth was defined as the fraction of total T cells that were SARS-CoV-2-associated. Using the MIRA data, every spike-specific TCR was mapped to the spike region that the TCR reacted to and assigned to either a CD4 or a CD8 class. Log10-transformed breadth and depth values were compared by one-way ANOVA with Sidak's multiple comparisons tests. Entries here come from immuneACCESS through TCRdb and include only in-frame sequences with V and J called. Some clones fail to appear in such tables; in the studies checked, an unresolved V gene covers under half of the shortfall, and the cause of the remainder is unknown. V, J and clone size were drawn from that table, and D and trimming were deduced from the DNA. The sample table records 65,000 to 80,000 clones; 83% of these occur just once. Approximately 1.3% of the sample is held by the ten biggest clonotypes.

At the junction V is shortened by 2 bases and J by 2 bases, with 11 bases in between. Its CDR3 holds 14 amino acids, cysteine through phenylalanine. Left in the record is the CDR3 DNA by itself, 42 bases read in frame from the first base. Sequences SGHKS (CDR1) and YYEKEE (CDR2) are obtained from the germline V gene (reference sequence). Regarding this clone: The specificity of this receptor is unknown. No base quality information exists; no much larger clone differs at one position.

This clonotype was obtained from an adult who received the AZD1222 COVID-19 vaccine. The chain is made from TRBV5-5 and TRBJ2-7; there is no confident call for the D gene. Here the sequenced sample was peripheral blood, taken 28 days after the second AZD1222 dose. The sequence in DNA is TGTGCCAGCAGCTTTTACTCCAAAACCTACGAGCAGTACTTC. Translated, this gives CASSFYSKTYEQYF.